A single sample is the source of the 17 T cell receptor beta chains below, sequenced in a study of regulatory T cells in long-lasting Graves disease. Relying on iRepertoire HTBI primers and Arm-PCR of CDR3 regions, the team built TCR beta libraries. MiXCR, run by TCRdb on the multiplex PCR reads, gives a single entry per CDR3 protein. The data contain about 470,000 distinct CDR3 sequences, less than 25% of them singletons. Time point described: persistent/refractory GD, antithyroid drugs over 5 years with positive TRAb. With RNA extracted from PBMCs as input, the TCR library was made. The material sequenced was peripheral blood mononuclear cells (PBMCs), taken when the disease was refractory, from a patient treated with antithyroid drugs. These receptor sequences come from a female donor with Graves disease.

This clonotype has a count of ten or more. V is TRBV2 and J is TRBJ1-2, with a weak D call TRBD1 (5 bases). CDR1 and CDR2 (germline): SNHLY, FYNNEI. This CDR3 has 16 amino acids. CDR3 sequence reads: CPTAGTIPPENYGYTF. The DNA for the CDR3 is TGTCCCACCGCAGGGACGATCCCTCCCGAAAACTATGGCTACACCTTC.

The chain joins TRBV7-2 to TRBJ1-6; possibly TRBD1 for D (6 bases). The V and J ends lost 3 bases and 7 bases respectively, with 16 bases between them. The CDR3 spans 16 residues. Germline V lookup: CDR1 SGHTA, CDR2 FQGNSA. The DNA of the CDR3 is TGTGCCAGCAGCTTCCTAGAGGGGGGAGGGAATTCACCCCTCCACTTT. This translates into CASSFLEGGGNSPLHF.

The chain combines TRBV30 with TRBJ2-5; 7 nucleotides align to TRBD1. The germline gives CDR1 GTSNPN, CDR2 SVGIG (reference sequence). The CDR3 has 13 amino acids. The V gene end was trimmed by 2 bases and the J gene end by 5 bases; junction bases not matched to a gene: 5. This CDR3 is CAWSRGGWETQYF. The DNA for the CDR3 is TGTGCCTGGAGTCGAGGGGGCTGGGAGACCCAGTACTTC.

A few counts support this clonotype. V and J are TRBV6-2 or TRBV6-3 and TRBJ1-3; no clear D. The CDR3 is 14 amino acids. The V and J ends lost 6 bases and 5 bases respectively, with 14 bases between them. Looked up from germline, CDR1 is MNHEY and CDR2 is SVGEGT. CDR3 nucleotides: TGTGCCAGCAGCGAATCGGGTGTCAGAAACACCATATATTTT. The encoded protein is CASSESGVRNTIYF.

This clonotype was picked up many times. The chain recombines TRBV29-1 with TRBJ1-6; unclear D gene. Germline V gives CDR1 SQVTM, CDR2 ANQGSEA. The CDR3 has 17 amino acids. V lost 0 bases, J lost 7 bases, and 19 bases lay in between. The CDR3 DNA is TGCAGCGTTGAAGATGAGGGAGGATTTACGGGAAATTCACCCCTCCACTTT. This gives the protein CSVEDEGGFTGNSPLHF.

This clonotype was observed at least ten times. V usage is TRBV7-2 and J usage is TRBJ1-6, with unresolved D. Per the germline V gene, CDR1 is SGHTA and CDR2 is FQGNSA. Between the trimmed V and J ends, which lost 6 bases and 10 bases, there was a span of 13 bases. The length of the CDR3 is 13 residues. The CDR3 reads CASRGRGESPLHF. CDR3 nucleotide sequence: TGTGCCAGCAGAGGTCGGGGAGAATCACCCCTCCACTTT.

This clonotype has ten or more counts. The chain links TRBV20-1 to TRBJ2-7; 9 bases agree with TRBD2. V lost 1 base to trimming and J lost 5 bases; unmatched junction nucleotides: 6. There are 14 residues in the CDR3. CDR1 and CDR2 (germline): DFQATT, SNEGSKA (reference sequence). As DNA, the CDR3 is TGCAGTGCTAGAGTCGGCGGGAGGGCCCACGAGCAGTACTTC. Its translation is CSARVGGRAHEQYF.

This clonotype has at least ten counts. The rearrangement links TRBV20-1 to TRBJ1-1; D ambiguous. Per germline, CDR1 DFQATT and CDR2 SNEGSKA (reference sequence). V gave up 2 bases and J gave up 1 base, with 5 bases separating them. The CDR3 contains 12 residues. The CDR3 protein is CSARRQNTEAFF. CDR3 DNA: TGCAGTGCTAGAAGACAGAACACTGAAGCTTTCTTT.

This clonotype was counted a few times. The rearrangement joins TRBV27 to TRBJ1-2; D perhaps matches TRBD1 (6 bases). The CDR3 totals 15 residues. V was pared by 6 bases and J by 5 bases, with 19 bases between. Germline V lookup: CDR1 MNHEY, CDR2 SMNVEV (reference sequence). DNA for the CDR3: TGTGCCAGCAGGGGGGATTCAGGGGATTTTTATGGCTACACCTTC. Translation gives CASRGDSGDFYGYTF.

J is TRBJ1-4 and V is TRBV7-9; 7 bases fit TRBD1. The J segment lost 1 base and the V segment lost 6 bases, leaving 5 bases of the junction unmatched. The CDR3 has 15 amino acids. Germline assignment: CDR1 SEHNR and CDR2 FQNEAQ (reference sequence). CDR3 region: CASSSTGLTNEKLFF. CDR3 in DNA: TGTGCCAGCAGTTCGACAGGGTTAACTAATGAAAAACTGTTTTTT.

For this clonotype: This sequence may be a read error, since a much larger clone differs from it by one base. The V gene is TRBV7-2, the J gene TRBJ2-7; no clear D gene. The CDR3 length is 13 residues. Germline V gene data show CDR1 as SGHTA and CDR2 as FQGNSA. Trimming shortened V by 6 bases and J by 3 bases, and 12 bases separated the two germline ends. CDR3 DNA sequence: TGTGCCAGCAGTCTCCCGGGCTGCTACGAGCAGTACTTC. This codes for CASSLPGCYEQYF.

This clonotype was seen repeatedly, ten times or more. The V gene is TRBV28, the J gene TRBJ2-7, with 7 bases aligning to TRBD1. This CDR3 is built from 13 residues. Looked up from germline, CDR1 is MDHEN and CDR2 is SYDVKM. The J segment lost 3 bases and the V segment lost 3 bases, leaving 2 bases of the junction unmatched. For the CDR3, the DNA is TGTGCCAGCAGTTTTAGGGGGCACTACGAGCAGTACTTC. It is translated as CASSFRGHYEQYF.

This clonotype was found many times. This chain connects TRBV12-3 or TRBV12-4 to TRBJ2-5; D unclear. V was pared by 3 bases and J by 5 bases, with 13 bases between. CDR3 length: 14 residues. This CDR3 reads CASSFHLLGETQYF. The CDR3 nucleotides read TGTGCCAGCAGTTTCCACCTATTGGGCGAGACCCAGTACTTC.

This clonotype was counted between two and nine times. This chain uses TRBV4-1 with TRBJ2-7, with 7 nucleotides matching TRBD1. In germline, CDR1 is MGHRA, CDR2 YSYEKL. This CDR3 contains 18 residues. V shed 1 base and J 3 bases; nucleotides not matched to a gene: 15. In DNA form, the CDR3 reads TGCGCCAGCAGCCAAGTTTATGGACAGGCGGAATTACACTACGAGCAGTACTTC. Its protein product is CASSQVYGQAELHYEQYF.

Notes on this clonotype: A read error may account for a junction end that differs from germline. This chain links TRBV7-9 with TRBJ2-7, with D uncertain. Per the germline V gene, CDR1 is SEHNR and CDR2 is FQNEAQ (reference sequence). The CDR3 extends over 13 amino acids. CDR3 DNA sequence: TGTGCCAGCAGCTTCCTGCGTGGGTACGAGCAGTGCTTC. Its translation: CASSFLRGYEQCF.

This clonotype was counted a few times. This chain connects TRBV28 to TRBJ2-7, with D unclear. This CDR3 is built from 14 residues. Germline assignment: CDR1 MDHEN and CDR2 SYDVKM. V gave up 6 bases and J gave up 2 bases, with 14 bases separating them. The CDR3 loop reads CASSSDRRPYEQYF. In nucleotides, the CDR3 is TGTGCCAGCAGCTCCGACCGTCGTCCCTACGAGCAGTACTTC.

About this clonotype: It may be a read error: a sequence one base away is much more abundant. The rearrangement links TRBV28 to TRBJ2-1; 7 bases fit TRBD2. With V trimmed by 6 bases and J by 8 bases, 13 bases remained unmatched. Germline V gene lookup returns CDR1 MDHEN and CDR2 SYDVKM. The CDR3 extends over 15 amino acids. CDR3 region: CASSLRDYRSDEQFF. CDR3 bases: TGTGCCAGCAGCCTTAGGGACTACCGGAGCGATGAGCAGTTCTTC.